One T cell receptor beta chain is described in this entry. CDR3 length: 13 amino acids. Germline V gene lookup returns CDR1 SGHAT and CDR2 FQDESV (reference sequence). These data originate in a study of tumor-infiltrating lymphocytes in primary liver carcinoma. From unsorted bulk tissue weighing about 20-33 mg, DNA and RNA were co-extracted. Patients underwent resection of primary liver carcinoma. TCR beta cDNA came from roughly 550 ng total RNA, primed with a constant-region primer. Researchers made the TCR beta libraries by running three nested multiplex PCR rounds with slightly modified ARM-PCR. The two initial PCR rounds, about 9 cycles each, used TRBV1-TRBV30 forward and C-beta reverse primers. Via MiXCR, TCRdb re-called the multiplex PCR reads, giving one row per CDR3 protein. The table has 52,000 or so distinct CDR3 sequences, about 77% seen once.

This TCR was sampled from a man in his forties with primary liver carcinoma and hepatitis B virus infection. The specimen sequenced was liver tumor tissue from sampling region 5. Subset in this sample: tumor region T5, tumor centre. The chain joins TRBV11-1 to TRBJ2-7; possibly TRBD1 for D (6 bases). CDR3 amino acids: CVSRGKRSYELYF. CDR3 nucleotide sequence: TGTGTCAGTAGGGGGAAGCGATCCTACGAGCTATACTTC. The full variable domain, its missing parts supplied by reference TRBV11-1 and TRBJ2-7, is EAEVAQSPRYKITEKSQAVAFWCDPISGHATLYWYRQILGQGPELLVQFQDESVVDDSQLPKDRFSAERLKGVDSTLKIQPAELGDSAMYLCVSRGKRSYELYFGPGTRLTVT.